The 12 T cell receptor beta chains listed next were all sequenced from one sample in a study of response to subunit inactivated influenza vaccine. TCRdb used MiXCR to reprocess the RT-PCR reads, holding one entry per CDR3 protein. The sample gives about 170,000 distinct CDR3 sequences, roughly 12% of which show up once; around 28% is in the top ten. These data are also associated with another study on T cells expressing NK-cell markers. From that study: Scientists made TCR beta cDNA using 5'RACE template switching with UMIs.

Specimen: CD8+ T cells sorted from PBMCs, collected 12 days after vaccination. The receptors shown here come from a man in his fifties who received an inactivated influenza vaccine.

This clonotype was detected only a few times. The DNA of the CDR3 is TGCAGTGCTAGAGACTGGGAGGCTAGCCTCACAGATACGCAGTATTTT. This codes for CSARDWEASLTDTQYF. The V call is TRBV20-1, the J call TRBJ2-3, with a tentative D call TRBD2 (6 bases). The germline gives CDR1 DFQATT, CDR2 SNEGSKA (reference sequence). This CDR3 spans 16 amino acids. V dropped 0 bases and J dropped 2 bases, with 15 bases sitting between them.

This clonotype was counted only a few times. The chain uses TRBV6-2 or TRBV6-3 and TRBJ2-7; a possible D gene is TRBD2 (6 bases). V was cut by 0 bases and J by 2 bases, with 8 bases left in between. The CDR3 has 14 amino acids. Germline V gene data show CDR1 as MNHEY and CDR2 as SVGEGT. The DNA of the CDR3 is TGTGCCAGCAGTTACTCGTGGGGGGCCTACGAGCAGTACTTC. Amino acid sequence: CASSYSWGAYEQYF.

This clonotype was seen only a few times. The chain joins TRBV12-3 or TRBV12-4 to TRBJ2-1, with TRBD2 matching over 9 bases. The J segment lost 4 bases and the V segment lost 1 base, leaving 2 bases of the junction unmatched. The length of the CDR3 is 15 residues. For the CDR3, the DNA is TGTGCCAGCAGTTTAGTTAGCGGGGGATACAATGAGCAGTTCTTC. Encoded protein: CASSLVSGGYNEQFF.

This chain connects TRBV5-1 to TRBJ1-1; no clear D. Trimming shortened V by 4 bases and J by 6 bases, and 19 bases separated the two germline ends. From germline, CDR1 is SGHRS and CDR2 YFSETQ. The CDR3 has 15 amino acids. DNA for the CDR3: TGCGCCAGCAGCCCTGCTCTGTACGGGCCCGCTGAAGCTTTCTTT. As protein: CASSPALYGPAEAFF.

This clonotype was detected a few times. The chain carries TRBV24-1 and TRBJ2-5; 7 bases align to TRBD1. This CDR3 comprises 13 residues. V was pared by 4 bases and J by 6 bases, with 4 bases of the junction left unmatched. Germline CDR1 KGHDR, CDR2 SFDVKD. The CDR3 spells CATSEEQGQTQYF. In DNA, the CDR3 is TGTGCCACCAGTGAAGAACAGGGGCAGACCCAGTACTTC.

In this sample, this clonotype turned up a few times. The rearrangement links TRBV18 to TRBJ1-4; 7 nucleotides match TRBD1. The germline CDR1 and CDR2 sequences are KGHSH and LQKENI. The CDR3 length is 16 residues. V lost 3 bases, J lost 5 bases, and 9 bases stayed unmatched. CDR3 sequence reads: CASSPIPTGPNEKLFF. CDR3 DNA sequence: TGTGCCAGCTCACCGATACCGACAGGGCCCAATGAAAAACTGTTTTTT.

The chain joins TRBV4-2 to TRBJ2-7; D is uncertain. Deletions cut 4 bases from V and 6 bases from J, with 13 bases between. CDR1 is LGHNA and CDR2 is YNFKEQ in the germline V gene. The CDR3 is 13 amino acids. This CDR3 is CASSPGPQSEQYF. The CDR3 DNA sequence: TGTGCCAGCAGCCCCGGGCCCCAGAGCGAGCAGTACTTC.

V usage is TRBV7-2 and J usage is TRBJ1-5; TRBD1 matches at 8 bases. The CDR3 loop spans 15 amino acids. V lost 5 bases and J lost 2; bases outside the gene matches: 5. Germline CDR1 SGHTA, CDR2 FQGNSA. The CDR3 is CASSDAGGGNQPQHF. CDR3 coding DNA: TGTGCCAGCAGCGACGCAGGGGGCGGCAATCAGCCCCAGCATTTT.

V is TRBV11-1 and J is TRBJ2-3; D possibly corresponds to TRBD2 (6 bases). Germline CDR1 is SGHAT and CDR2 is FQDESV (reference sequence). V lost 5 bases and J lost 4, with 13 bases in between. The CDR3 contains 14 residues. The CDR3 is CASSRPSSADTQYF. CDR3 nucleotide sequence: TGTGCCAGCAGCAGACCTTCTAGCGCAGATACGCAGTATTTT.

This chain connects TRBV4-1 to TRBJ1-1; 7 bases match TRBD1. Losses at the gene ends were 2 bases for V and 4 bases for J; bases not matched to a gene: 7. The CDR3 is made up of 15 amino acids. Germline CDR1 MGHRA, CDR2 YSYEKL. The CDR3 DNA follows: TGCGCCAGCAGCCAAAACGGACAGGTGGGCACTGAAGCTTTCTTT. Translation gives CASSQNGQVGTEAFF.

The gene calls are TRBV4-3 and TRBJ1-4; the match to TRBD1 covers 9 bases. The CDR3 has 16 residues. V shed 1 base, J shed 7 bases, and the junction held 7 bases outside the gene matches. Germline V CDR1 and CDR2: LGHNA, YSLEER. Written as DNA, the CDR3 is TGCGCCAGCAGCCAAGTTCCGGACAGGGGTTTTGAAAAACTGTTTTTT. Its translation is CASSQVPDRGFEKLFF.

This clonotype was seen more than once but under ten times. The rearrangement links TRBV6-2 or TRBV6-3 to TRBJ2-7; no clear D gene. Trimming cost V 2 bases and J 2 bases, with 4 bases left between them. CDR1 is MNHEY, CDR2 SVGEGT, per germline. CDR3 length: 12 amino acids. The CDR3 protein is CASSYLTYEQYF. The DNA for the CDR3 is TGTGCCAGCAGTTACCTAACCTACGAGCAGTACTTC.